These 19 T cell receptor beta chains came from one sample sequenced in a study of CD8+CD57+ T cells in acquired aplastic anemia. The TCR beta profiling, which covered VDJ combination and CDR3 sequence, was carried out using genomic DNA as the template. TCRdb called the reads again in MiXCR, with one record for every CDR3 protein. The sample lists roughly 40,000 distinct CDR3 sequences, 55% to 80% occurring once. The sequenced material came from sorted CD4+, CD8+, or CD8+CD57+ T cells (not recorded which) from PBMCs. Receptors originate from a human donor in good health, serving as a control.

The gene calls are TRBV24-1 and TRBJ2-3, with 7 bases lining up with TRBD2. CDR1 is KGHDR, CDR2 SFDVKD, per germline. The V and J ends lost 5 bases and 6 bases, in that order; junction bases with no gene match: 10. This CDR3 comprises 15 residues. CDR3 loop: CATSATRGLWDTQYF. In DNA, the CDR3 is TGTGCCACCAGTGCCACCCGGGGACTATGGGATACGCAGTATTTT.

This clonotype is medium-sized (0.01 to 0.1%) within its sample. V gene TRBV7-9 combines with J gene TRBJ2-7; no clear D. The CDR3 contains 12 residues. Trimming removed 4 bases from V and 7 bases from J, with 11 bases in between. Germline V CDR1 and CDR2: SEHNR, FQNEAQ (reference sequence). CDR3 amino acids: CASSSLSREQYF. The CDR3 coding sequence is TGTGCCAGCAGCTCCCTCTCACGTGAGCAGTACTTC.

This sequence joins TRBV29-1 and TRBJ1-2; the D is unclear. Per the germline V gene, CDR1 is SQVTM and CDR2 is ANQGSEA. This CDR3 has 12 residues. V lost 4 bases, J lost 8 bases, and 14 bases lay in between. CDR3 DNA sequence: TGCAGCGTTGCCCGGATGCGCGAGGGCTACACCTTC. It is translated as CSVARMREGYTF.

The rearrangement joins TRBV11-2 to TRBJ1-6; the match to TRBD1 covers 7 bases. Germline-derived CDR1 and CDR2 are SGHAT and FQNNGV. Losses at the gene ends were 7 bases for V and 8 bases for J; bases not matched to a gene: 14. CDR3 length: 16 amino acids. The chain's CDR3 is CASIRGSAYMDSPLHF. For the CDR3, the DNA is TGTGCCAGCATCAGGGGGAGCGCGTACATGGATTCACCCCTCCACTTT.

Remarks on this clonotype: This CDR3 fails to terminate in the conserved phenylalanine or tryptophan, so it likely reflects a read error. The genes are TRBV14 and TRBJ2-1; TRBD2 matches 11 bases. V lost 2 bases and J lost 6; bases outside the gene matches: 9. Germline V gene data show CDR1 as SGHDN and CDR2 as FVKESK. This CDR3 region has 17 residues. CDR3 sequence reads: CASSQPLGGLAGNEQFV. DNA of the CDR3: TGTGCCAGCAGCCAACCCCTAGGAGGACTAGCGGGCAATGAGCAGTTCGTC.

The V call is TRBV6-5, the J call TRBJ1-1; D is unresolved. From germline, CDR1 is MNHEY and CDR2 SVGAGI. The germline V and J ends were trimmed by 11 bases and 4 bases, with 26 bases remaining between them. This CDR3 contains 16 residues. CDR3 loop: CACTYLHHRVSTEAFF. For the CDR3, the DNA is TGTGCCTGCACCTACTTACATCACCGGGTGAGCACTGAAGCTTTCTTT.

The DNA for the CDR3 is TGTGCCAGCAACACGGGGGCCGCCAACAATGAGCAGTTCTTC. This translates into CASNTGAANNEQFF. V gene TRBV2 combines with J gene TRBJ2-1; D is possibly TRBD1 or TRBD2 (6 bases each). The ends were cut back, 7 bases at V and 5 bases at J, with 15 bases in the middle. Germline V gene lookup returns CDR1 SNHLY and CDR2 FYNNEI. The CDR3 runs to 14 residues.

This chain uses TRBV18 with TRBJ2-3; 7 positions match TRBD1. CDR3 length: 15 residues. Trimming at V came to 1 base and at J to 1 base, leaving 2 bases not matched to a gene. Germline values: CDR1 KGHSH, CDR2 LQKENI. This CDR3 reads CASSPRDRGTDTQYF. The CDR3 DNA follows: TGTGCCAGCTCACCACGAGACAGGGGCACAGATACGCAGTATTTT.

The genes are TRBV19 and TRBJ1-5, with D tentatively TRBD1 (6 bases). V was cut by 3 bases and J by 6 bases, with 18 bases left in between. This CDR3 has 16 amino acids. Looked up from germline, CDR1 is LNHDA and CDR2 is SQIVND (reference sequence). The DNA of the CDR3 is TGTGCCAGTAGTATGGGTACAGGGAAATCGAGTCAGCCCCAGCATTTT. As protein: CASSMGTGKSSQPQHF.

The rearrangement links TRBV10-3 to TRBJ1-2; D gene unclear. Trimming removed 6 bases at V and 4 bases at J, with 12 bases between. The CDR3 has 13 residues. CDR1 and CDR2 from the germline V gene are ENHRY and SYGVKD. The CDR3 DNA follows: TGTGCCATCAGAGCGGAAGCGATCTATGGCTACACCTTC. The encoded protein is CAIRAEAIYGYTF.

This clonotype was detected ten times or more. The V and J genes are TRBV27 and TRBJ1-5, with D possibly matching TRBD1 (5 bases). V was pared by 2 bases and J by 6 bases, with 11 bases between. This CDR3 is built from 14 residues. CDR1 is MNHEY and CDR2 is SMNVEV in the germline V gene (reference sequence). The CDR3 sequence is CASSLGGVGQPQHF. CDR3 coding DNA: TGTGCCAGCAGTTTAGGAGGGGTCGGTCAGCCCCAGCATTTT.

This clonotype was found many times. The chain combines TRBV4-3 with TRBJ2-7; 8 nucleotides agree with TRBD1. Losses at the gene ends were 1 base for V and 0 bases for J; bases not matched to a gene: 2. This CDR3 has 15 residues. The germline V gene encodes CDR1 LGHNA and CDR2 YSLEER. The CDR3 DNA sequence: TGCGCCAGCAGCCAAGGACAGGGGCCCTCCTACGAGCAGTACTTC. This translates into CASSQGQGPSYEQYF.

The chain links TRBV10-3 to TRBJ2-7, with unresolved D. The CDR3 extends over 16 amino acids. V shed 1 base and J shed 0 bases, with 13 bases lying between them. CDR1 ENHRY and CDR2 SYGVKD come from the germline V gene. As DNA, the CDR3 is TGTGCCATCAGTGAGTTCCCGCGGAGATTCTCCTACGAGCAGTACTTC. It yields the protein CAISEFPRRFSYEQYF.

This rearrangement joins TRBV10-3 to TRBJ2-5; TRBD1 agrees at 10 bases. The V gene's germline CDR1 is ENHRY and CDR2 SYGVKD. The V gene end was trimmed by 4 bases and the J gene end by 1 base; junction bases not matched to a gene: 12. The CDR3 runs 18 residues. CDR3 DNA: TGTGCCATCAGTGCTAGTTCGTGGCGGGACAGGGGCCAAGAGACCCAGTACTTC. Its translation: CAISASSWRDRGQETQYF.

This clonotype was counted many times. The chain is built from TRBV6-1 and TRBJ1-1; no definite D call. Trimming pared 6 bases from V and 7 bases from J, leaving 9 bases between. Germline CDR1 and CDR2: MNHNS and SASEGT. The CDR3 sequence is 11 residues long. The CDR3 nucleotides read TGTGCCAGCAGCGTGATGGGTGAAGCTTTCTTT. Amino acid sequence: CASSVMGEAFF.

The V gene is TRBV2, the J gene TRBJ2-5, with 7 bases identical to TRBD2. Germline CDR1 is SNHLY and CDR2 is FYNNEI. With V trimmed by 4 bases and J by 2 bases, 13 bases remained unmatched. This CDR3 region has 17 residues. The chain's CDR3 is CASSGLTSGVIQETQYF. The CDR3 region has the DNA TGTGCCAGCAGTGGGCTAACCAGCGGGGTAATACAAGAGACCCAGTACTTC.

The chain links TRBV7-4 to TRBJ2-1; D is undetermined. Germline CDR1 is SGHVT and CDR2 is SQSDAQ. The CDR3 covers 14 residues. Trimming removed 7 bases from V and 1 base from J, with 11 bases in between. This chain's CDR3 is CASTPGASYNEQFF. The DNA for the CDR3 is TGTGCCAGCACCCCAGGAGCTTCCTACAATGAGCAGTTCTTC.

The rearrangement links TRBV27 to TRBJ1-2; D not certain. CDR3 length: 14 amino acids. The V and J ends lost 2 bases and 4 bases respectively, with 11 bases between them. Germline loops: CDR1 MNHEY, CDR2 SMNVEV (reference sequence). The CDR3 coding sequence is TGTGCCAGCAGTTTAACGCAGGTGGGCTATGGCTACACCTTC. Its protein product is CASSLTQVGYGYTF.

The chain couples TRBV10-2 to TRBJ1-2, with D maybe TRBD1 (5 bases). CDR3 length: 15 amino acids. CDR1 WSHSY and CDR2 SAAADI come from the germline V gene. Trimming took off 7 bases at V and 5 bases at J, with 20 bases between the two ends. CDR3 DNA: TGCGCCAGCACGAATGACGGGGGGGGATCTTATGGCTACACCTTC. Residues: CASTNDGGGSYGYTF.